Below, 22 T cell receptor beta chains from the same sample are listed, as sequenced in a study of identical twins. TCRdb redid the calling of the 5' RACE reads with MiXCR, one entry per CDR3 protein. The sample consists of some 300,000 distinct CDR3 sequences, 12% of them appearing once. These records were also assigned to another study, of yellow fever vaccine responses in identical twins.

Sequencing was performed on CD8+ T cells sorted from blood. Every receptor here comes from a woman in her late teens or twenties in good health.

The CDR3 bases are TGTGCCAGCAGTTTTGGGCTAGATTTCTCCTACGAGCAGTACTTC. Encoded protein: CASSFGLDFSYEQYF. The chain links TRBV28 to TRBJ2-7; D ambiguous. Germline CDR1 MDHEN, CDR2 SYDVKM. Trimming shortened V by 3 bases and J by 0 bases, and 12 bases separated the two germline ends. CDR3 length equals 15 residues.

This clonotype was counted between two and nine times. The gene calls are TRBV2 and TRBJ2-7; perhaps TRBD2 as D (5 bases). CDR3 length: 14 amino acids. Germline CDR1 is SNHLY and CDR2 is FYNNEI. V lost 2 bases, J lost 0 bases, and 8 bases lay in between. Here the CDR3 DNA reads TGTGCCAGCAGTGAATCGGGAAACTCCTACGAGCAGTACGTC. Translation gives CASSESGNSYEQYV.

This clonotype was found many times. The chain's CDR3 is CASSALGATDTQYF. The CDR3 DNA reads TGTGCCAGCAGCGCTTTGGGTGCGACAGATACGCAGTATTTT. The V gene is TRBV12-3 or TRBV12-4, the J gene TRBJ2-3; no clear D. V was shortened by 6 bases and J by 3 bases, with 13 bases between the two germline ends. The CDR3 has 14 amino acids.

The chain links TRBV15 to TRBJ1-5; D gene unclear. Germline-derived CDR1 and CDR2 are LNHNV and YYDKDF (reference sequence). V lost 0 bases and J 1 base, leaving 7 bases between the germline ends. The CDR3 is made up of 15 amino acids. As DNA, the CDR3 is TGTGCCACCAGCAGAGATAGGTCGAGCAATCAGCCCCAGCATTTT. It is translated as CATSRDRSSNQPQHF.

This clonotype has at least ten counts. The chain joins TRBV28 to TRBJ2-1; TRBD2 matches at 7 bases. The CDR3 runs to 14 residues. Germline CDR1 is MDHEN and CDR2 is SYDVKM. With 5 bases clipped from V and 6 bases from J, the junction kept 7 bases outside the gene matches. The CDR3 reads CASSGSGWGNEQFF. As DNA, the CDR3 is TGTGCCAGCAGTGGTAGCGGGTGGGGCAATGAGCAGTTCTTC. Variable domain in full (rest from reference TRBV28 and TRBJ2-1): DVKVTQSSRYLVKRTGEKVFLECVQDMDHENMFWYRQDPGLGLRLIYFSYDVKMKEKGDIPEGYSVSREKKERFSLILESASTNQTSMYLCASSGSGWGNEQFFGPGTRLTVL.

V gene TRBV20-1 combines with J gene TRBJ2-5; D might be TRBD1 (6 bases). The germline gives CDR1 DFQATT, CDR2 SNEGSKA (reference sequence). Trimming removed 2 bases from V and 3 bases from J, with 19 bases in between. The CDR3 is 16 residues long. The CDR3 region has the DNA TGCAGTGCTAGATGCGACAGGTCCTGGACCAAAGAGACCCAGTACTTC. Protein product: CSARCDRSWTKETQYF.

This clonotype was seen more than once but under ten times. The rearrangement uses TRBV7-9 and TRBJ2-5, with D possibly TRBD2 on 6 matching bases. The CDR3 consists of 15 residues. V lost 5 bases and J 1 base, leaving 14 bases between the germline ends. Per germline, CDR1 SEHNR and CDR2 FQNEAQ (reference sequence). The CDR3 region has the DNA TGTGCCAGCAGCATACAGACTAGTCGCCAAGAGACCCAGTACTTC. Amino acids: CASSIQTSRQETQYF. The entire variable domain, with the rest obtained from reference TRBV7-9 and TRBJ2-5, is as follows: DTGVSQNPRHKITKRGQNVTFRCDPISEHNRLYWYRQTLGQGPEFLTYFQNEAQLEKSRLLSDRFSAERPKGSFSTLEIQRTEQGDSAMYLCASSIQTSRQETQYFGPGTRLLVL.

This clonotype was counted a few times. This chain connects TRBV20-1 to TRBJ2-7; D is uncertain. The CDR3 loop spans 14 amino acids. The V end lost 1 base, the J end lost 4 bases, and 14 bases lay between the germline ends. Germline loops: CDR1 DFQATT, CDR2 SNEGSKA (reference sequence). The CDR3: CSARAQHEAYEQYV. The CDR3 nucleotides read TGCAGTGCTAGAGCACAGCATGAGGCATACGAGCAGTACGTC.

This clonotype was observed a handful of times. V is TRBV27 and J is TRBJ1-2; D is possibly TRBD1 (5 bases). CDR3 size: 13 residues. The germline V gene has CDR1 MNHEY and CDR2 SMNVEV (reference sequence). V lost 8 bases and J 1 base, leaving 11 bases between the germline ends. The CDR3 DNA is TGTGCCAGCGCCTTGGGGGGTAACTATGGCTACACCTTC. The encoded protein is CASALGGNYGYTF.

This clonotype was seen repeatedly, ten times or more. Here the CDR3 DNA reads TGTGCCAGCAGCTCGGGACAGGGGCGAGACACTGAAGCTTTCTTT. Translating it yields CASSSGQGRDTEAFF. This rearrangement joins TRBV7-9 to TRBJ1-1; 10 bases are shared with TRBD1. Losses at the gene ends were 4 bases for V and 3 bases for J; bases not matched to a gene: 5. The CDR3 sequence is 15 residues long. CDR1 is SEHNR, CDR2 FQNEAQ, per germline (reference sequence).

The chain has TRBV7-9 and TRBJ2-2; TRBD2 aligns across 11 bases. Germline loops: CDR1 SEHNR, CDR2 FQNEAQ (reference sequence). The trim removed 5 bases at V and 5 bases at J, leaving 7 bases unmatched. The CDR3 loop spans 16 amino acids. The CDR3 coding sequence is TGTGCCAGCAGCCAGATAGCGGGAGGGCCGACCGGGGAGCTGTTTTTT. Its protein product is CASSQIAGGPTGELFF.

A few counts support this clonotype. This chain uses TRBV10-3 with TRBJ2-1; 15 nucleotides align to TRBD2. Germline CDR1 ENHRY, CDR2 SYGVKD. There are 19 residues in the CDR3. V lost 8 bases to trimming and J lost 3 bases; unmatched junction nucleotides: 14. The chain's CDR3 is CAIAGTSGGTPDLYNEQFF. The CDR3 DNA reads TGTGCCATCGCCGGGACTAGCGGGGGGACCCCGGATCTCTACAATGAGCAGTTCTTC.

The sample holds a few counts of this clonotype. The V call is TRBV11-1, the J call TRBJ2-2; 10 bases agree with TRBD2. This CDR3 is built from 19 residues. V shed 4 bases and J 0 bases; nucleotides not matched to a gene: 11. Per germline, CDR1 SGHAT and CDR2 FQDESV (reference sequence). In DNA form, the CDR3 reads TGTGCCAGCAGCTCCATTTTACGGCTAGCGGGAGCGAACACCGGGGAGCTGTTTTTT. Amino acid sequence: CASSSILRLAGANTGELFF.

The CDR3 sequence is CASSVGTSGRAGEQFF. The CDR3 nucleotides are TGTGCCAGCAGCGTAGGTACCAGCGGGAGGGCCGGAGAGCAGTTCTTC. This chain joins TRBV9 and TRBJ2-1, with 10 bases that match TRBD2. The CDR3 has 16 residues. With 0 bases clipped from V and 10 bases from J, the junction kept 10 bases outside the gene matches. The germline V gene has CDR1 SGDLS and CDR2 YYNGEE.

This clonotype came up many times. The chain recombines TRBV29-1 with TRBJ1-4; possible D gene TRBD1, 6 bases. The CDR3 length is 14 residues. CDR1 is SQVTM and CDR2 is ANQGSEA in the germline V gene. V was shortened by 6 bases and J by 1 base, with 12 bases between the two germline ends. The CDR3 reads CSVGALGTNEKLFF. For the CDR3, the DNA is TGCAGCGTGGGGGCCCTGGGAACTAATGAAAAACTGTTTTTT.

The chain employs TRBV6-1 and TRBJ1-1; D remains unclear. V was pared by 6 bases and J by 1 base, with 12 bases between. Germline CDR1 and CDR2: MNHNS and SASEGT. This CDR3 is built from 14 residues. The CDR3 is CASRRPYGNTEAFF. The CDR3 DNA follows: TGTGCCAGCAGGAGGCCTTACGGGAACACTGAAGCTTTCTTT.

This clonotype was recorded many times. The rearrangement uses TRBV5-1 and TRBJ2-1, with D perhaps TRBD1 (5 bases). V lost 0 bases to trimming and J lost 3 bases, with 16 bases between them. The CDR3 sequence is 17 residues long. Germline CDR1 is SGHRS and CDR2 is YFSETQ. CDR3 residues: CASSLGYDSSNYNEQFF. The CDR3 coding sequence is TGCGCCAGCAGCTTGGGGTATGACAGTAGTAACTACAATGAGCAGTTCTTC.

The CDR3 spells CASSVRQGFNLDEQYF. For the CDR3, the DNA is TGTGCCAGCAGCGTGCGACAGGGATTCAATTTGGACGAGCAGTACTTC. The genes are TRBV9 and TRBJ2-7; TRBD1 matches at 7 bases. Per germline, CDR1 SGDLS and CDR2 YYNGEE. The CDR3 extends over 16 amino acids. The V segment lost 2 bases and the J segment 5 bases; nucleotides outside the gene matches: 13.

The V call is TRBV29-1, the J call TRBJ1-1; maybe TRBD1 (5 bases). Between the trimmed V and J ends, which lost 2 bases and 2 bases, there was a span of 9 bases. The CDR3 has 13 residues. Germline V CDR1 and CDR2: SQVTM, ANQGSEA. CDR3 sequence reads: CSVETTANTEAFF. The CDR3 DNA sequence: TGCAGCGTTGAAACGACAGCTAACACTGAAGCTTTCTTT.

The chain has TRBV29-1 and TRBJ2-7; D is unresolved. The CDR3 extends over 11 amino acids. Trimming stripped 2 bases from V and 1 base from J, with 3 bases between. Germline V gene data show CDR1 as SQVTM and CDR2 as ANQGSEA. The CDR3 nucleotides are TGCAGCGTTGAAATGTCCTACGAGCAGTACTTC. It is translated as CSVEMSYEQYF.

This rearrangement joins TRBV29-1 to TRBJ2-1, with 10 bases identical to TRBD1. The CDR3 sequence is 15 residues long. V shed 0 bases, J shed 6 bases, and the junction held 5 bases outside the gene matches. The germline V gene encodes CDR1 SQVTM and CDR2 ANQGSEA. The CDR3 DNA reads TGCAGCGTTGAAGAGGGACAGGGGTTCTGCAATGAGCAGTTCTTC. This codes for CSVEEGQGFCNEQFF.

This clonotype was detected many times. This chain connects TRBV20-1 to TRBJ2-1; D is uncertain. V was clipped by 3 bases and J by 2 bases, with 8 bases between them. The CDR3 loop spans 13 amino acids. CDR1 is DFQATT, CDR2 SNEGSKA, per germline (reference sequence). The DNA of the CDR3 is TGCAGTGCTAGGGCTAGAACCTACAATGAGCAGTTCTTC. Amino acids: CSARARTYNEQFF.